The 17 T cell receptor beta chains below all came from one sample that was sequenced in a study of blood T cell repertoires in COVID-19 (TCRdb year 2020). Library preparation was by the immunoSEQ multiplex PCR assay. Not all clones reach the TCRdb copy of this immuneACCESS table, which keeps in-frame sequences only. Checked studies attribute under half of the gap to unresolved V genes and leave the rest unexplained. For this sample there are 150,000 to 180,000 clones; 78% appear just once. The ten largest clones add up to roughly 1.8% of the sample. Sequencing input: peripheral blood. These receptors were obtained from a man of 80 years or more with acute or convalescent COVID-19.

The genes are TRBV19 and TRBJ2-1, with 11 bases fitting TRBD2. Germline lookup yields CDR1 LNHDA and CDR2 SQIVND (reference sequence). Germline trimming cut 5 bases from V and 5 bases from J; bases unmatched to any gene: 14. CDR3 length equals 18 residues. CDR3 DNA: TGTGCCAGTAGTCTACAGGCCTTAATAGCGGGGGGGAACAATGAGCAGTTCTTC. As protein: CASSLQALIAGGNNEQFF.

The chain carries TRBV19 and TRBJ2-7; no clear D gene. CDR1 and CDR2 (germline): LNHDA, SQIVND (reference sequence). The CDR3 is 11 residues long. Here the CDR3 reads CDCLRVYEQYF. CDR3 nucleotides: TGTGACTGCCTAAGAGTCTACGAGCAGTACTTC.

The chain has TRBV13 and TRBJ2-1; 7 nucleotides align to TRBD1. V trimming: 5 bases; J trimming: 3 bases; junction bases outside the gene matches: 19. The CDR3 is 19 residues long. Germline V lookup: CDR1 PRHDT, CDR2 FYEKMQ (reference sequence). CDR3 sequence reads: CASSRQGVQIWSFYNEQFF. For the CDR3, the DNA is TGTGCCAGCAGCCGACAGGGCGTACAAATATGGTCCTTCTACAATGAGCAGTTCTTC.

V is TRBV5-1 and J is TRBJ1-6; D remains unclear. CDR1 is SGHRS, CDR2 YFSETQ, per germline. V lost 0 bases and J 6 bases, leaving 13 bases between the germline ends. The CDR3 consists of 16 residues. As DNA, the CDR3 is TGCGCCAGCAGCTTGGATGGTCGGGGTAGTAATTCACCCCTCCACTTT. This translates into CASSLDGRGSNSPLHF.

The V gene is TRBV5-6, the J gene TRBJ2-7; D is undetermined. The CDR3 runs to 11 residues. The V end lost 3 bases, the J end lost 4 bases, and 5 bases lay between the germline ends. The V gene's germline CDR1 is SGHDT and CDR2 YYEEEE. The CDR3 is CASSSYYEQYV. CDR3 in DNA: TGTGCCAGCAGCTCGTATTACGAGCAGTACGTC.

The chain is built from TRBV7-8 and TRBJ2-7; TRBD1 aligns across 9 bases. The CDR3 sequence is 17 residues long. The J segment lost 0 bases and the V segment lost 4 bases, leaving 10 bases of the junction unmatched. CDR1 is SGHVS and CDR2 is FQNEAQ in the germline V gene. The CDR3 loop reads CASSYIGTGLSSYEQYV. CDR3 coding DNA: TGTGCCAGCAGCTACATTGGGACAGGGCTAAGCTCCTACGAGCAGTACGTC.

This chain links TRBV7-9 with TRBJ2-3, with TRBD2 identical over 8 bases. The germline V gene has CDR1 SEHNR and CDR2 FQNEAQ (reference sequence). Losses at the gene ends were 3 bases for V and 4 bases for J; bases not matched to a gene: 6. This CDR3 has 15 amino acids. The CDR3 loop is CASSLDGGAADTQYF. DNA of the CDR3: TGTGCCAGCAGCTTGGACGGGGGGGCCGCAGATACGCAGTATTTT.

This clone was seen at least ten times. The chain links TRBV18 to TRBJ1-1, with 9 bases that match TRBD1. Germline V lookup: CDR1 KGHSH, CDR2 LQKENI. The CDR3 spans 14 residues. Germline trimming cut 5 bases from V and 5 bases from J; bases unmatched to any gene: 6. CDR3 sequence reads: CASSSTGGNTEAFF. The CDR3 region has the DNA TGTGCCAGCTCATCGACAGGGGGGAATACTGAAGCTTTCTTT.

This chain uses TRBV10-2 with TRBJ2-7; D is uncertain. The germline V gene has CDR1 WSHSY and CDR2 SAAADI. V lost 7 bases and J 5 bases, leaving 12 bases between the germline ends. This CDR3 contains 12 residues. CDR3 DNA: TGCGCCAGCACCCCCGTCATAGACGAGCAGTACGTC. This gives the protein CASTPVIDEQYV.

This chain uses TRBV12-3 or TRBV12-4 with TRBJ1-2, with D unclear. This CDR3 has 13 amino acids. Trimming cost V 7 bases and J 2 bases, with 11 bases left between them. CDR3 protein: CASTIQRNYGYTF. CDR3 coding DNA: TGTGCCAGCACCATACAGCGGAACTATGGCTACACCTTC.

The chain recombines TRBV5-4 with TRBJ2-2, with TRBD2 as a possible D gene (7 bases). V lost 4 bases and J 7 bases, leaving 17 bases between the germline ends. This CDR3 is built from 15 residues. Germline V gene data show CDR1 as SGHNT and CDR2 as YYREEE (reference sequence). This CDR3 reads CASSLRRGLDGELFF. CDR3 DNA sequence: TGTGCCAGCAGCCTCAGGCGGGGGCTCGACGGGGAGCTGTTTTTT.

The chain carries TRBV7-2 and TRBJ1-2; D call uncertain. V dropped 6 bases and J dropped 2 bases, with 19 bases sitting between them. The CDR3 contains 16 residues. The germline V gene encodes CDR1 SGHTA and CDR2 FQGNSA. CDR3 sequence reads: CASSSQPGSRNYGYTF. As DNA, the CDR3 is TGTGCCAGCAGTTCCCAGCCGGGGTCCAGGAACTATGGCTACACCTTC.

V and J are TRBV5-1 and TRBJ1-1; D perhaps matches TRBD1 (6 bases). This CDR3 region has 16 residues. In germline, CDR1 is SGHRS, CDR2 YFSETQ. The V end was cut by 0 bases, the J end by 1 base, with 13 bases between. This CDR3 reads CASSLDGGLGNTEAFF. The DNA of the CDR3 is TGCGCCAGCAGCTTGGATGGGGGCCTTGGGAACACTGAAGCTTTCTTT.

This chain joins TRBV21-1 and TRBJ2-3; the DNA was not compared with TRBD1, the D call given in the table. TRBV21-1 is marked as a pseudogene. The length of the CDR3 is 14 residues. CDR3: CASSGQPLGLTQYF. CDR3 DNA: TGTGCCAGCAGCGGGCAGCCCCTCGGTTTAACGCAGTATTTT.

V and J are TRBV27 and TRBJ2-5, with a tentative D call TRBD2 (6 bases). The CDR3 contains 14 residues. Deletions cut 1 base from V and 4 bases from J, with 10 bases between. Germline V gene sequence: CDR1 MNHEY, CDR2 SMNVEV (reference sequence). The CDR3 region has the DNA TGTGCCAGCAGTTTATGGGGGGACGGAGAGACCCAGTACTTC. Protein sequence: CASSLWGDGETQYF.

The rearrangement uses TRBV2 and TRBJ2-7; 7 bases are shared with TRBD1. V was pared by 7 bases and J by 2 bases, with 5 bases of the junction left unmatched. The CDR3 loop spans 13 amino acids. Germline CDR1 reads SNHLY; CDR2 reads FYNNEI. The CDR3 protein is CASKRDRAYEQYV. The CDR3, as DNA: TGTGCCAGCAAAAGAGACAGGGCCTACGAGCAGTACGTC.

This sequence joins TRBV6-6 and TRBJ1-2, with D possibly TRBD1 on 5 matching bases. Looked up from germline, CDR1 is MNHNY and CDR2 is SVGAGI (reference sequence). Trimming removed 8 bases at V and 4 bases at J, with 8 bases between. The CDR3 has 11 amino acids. The CDR3 DNA reads TGTGCCAGCCGACAGTCCTATGGCTACACCTTC. It translates to CASRQSYGYTF.